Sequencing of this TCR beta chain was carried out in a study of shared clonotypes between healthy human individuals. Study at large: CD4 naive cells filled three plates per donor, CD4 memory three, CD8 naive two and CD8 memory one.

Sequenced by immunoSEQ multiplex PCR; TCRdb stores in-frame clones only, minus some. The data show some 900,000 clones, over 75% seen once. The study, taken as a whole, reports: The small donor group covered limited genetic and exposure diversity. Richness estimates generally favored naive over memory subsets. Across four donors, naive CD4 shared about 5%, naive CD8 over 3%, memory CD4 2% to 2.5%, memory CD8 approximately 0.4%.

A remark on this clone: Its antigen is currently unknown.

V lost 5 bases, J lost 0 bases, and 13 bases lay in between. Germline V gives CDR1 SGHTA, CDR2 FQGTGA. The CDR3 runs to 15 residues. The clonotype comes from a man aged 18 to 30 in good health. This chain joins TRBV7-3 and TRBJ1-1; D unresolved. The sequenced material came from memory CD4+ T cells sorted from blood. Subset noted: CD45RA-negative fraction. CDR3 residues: CASSLYGLVNTEAFF. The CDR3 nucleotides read TGTGCCAGCAGCCTTTATGGGCTGGTGAACACTGAAGCTTTCTTT. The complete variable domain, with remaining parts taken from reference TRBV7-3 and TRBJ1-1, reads GAGVSQTPSNKVTEKGKYVELRCDPISGHTALYWYRQSLGQGPEFLIYFQGTGAADDSGLPNDRFFAVRPEGSVSTLKIQRTERGDSAVYLCASSLYGLVNTEAFFGQGTRLTVV.